This T cell receptor (beta chain) comes out of a study of T cell responses to AZD1222 COVID-19 vaccine. With respect to this clone: Its target is not known.

Broader study findings: Of the AZD1222 recipients, only five to seven were seropositive at baseline. Repertoire sampling was restricted to post-peak T cell response timepoints. Clonal diversity may have been underestimated in mostly white British donors. Spike-specific TCR breadth and depth rose after two AZD1222 doses.

Germline CDR1 and CDR2: MNHEY and SVGAGI. This CDR3 has 16 residues. The V gene end was trimmed by 4 bases and the J gene end by 1 base; junction bases not matched to a gene: 8. The data were produced by immunoSEQ multiplex PCR, yet TCRdb's version contains in-frame clones alone and is incomplete. The top ten clones hold 0.5% to 0.65% of a sample with 240,000 or so clones, 80% to 95% of them seen once. This specimen was peripheral blood, taken on day 0 of AZD1222 vaccination. The chain is built from TRBV6-5 and TRBJ2-5; TRBD2 matches 8 bases. The receptor's source is an adult in good health. The CDR3, as DNA: TGTGCCAGCAGTTCCATCTTCGGGGGGGCCCAAGAGACCCAGTACTTC. Protein sequence: CASSSIFGGAQETQYF.